Listed here are 26 T cell receptor beta chains from one sample, sequenced in a study of T cells in Graves' hyperthyroidism and ophthalmopathy. From RNA transcripts, TCR beta CDR3 regions were amplified. HTBI primers were used for first-round RT-PCR of the TCR CDR3. TCRdb re-called the multiplex PCR reads with MiXCR, one entry per CDR3 protein. The data contain roughly 840,000 distinct CDR3 sequences, approximately 40% of them singletons. The sample taken for sequencing was blood. These receptors all come from a man aged 18 to 29 with Graves' hyperthyroidism.

This clonotype was seen ten or more times. J is TRBJ1-5 and V is TRBV19; D perhaps matches TRBD1 (5 bases). The CDR3 has 15 amino acids. V was shortened by 3 bases and J by 3 bases, with 12 bases between the two germline ends. Germline CDR1 reads LNHDA; CDR2 reads SQIVND (reference sequence). The CDR3 nucleotides are TGTGCCAGTAGTATCGGGCGCAGGGACAATCAGCCCCAGCATTTT. It translates to CASSIGRRDNQPQHF.

This clonotype was seen a few times. J is TRBJ2-5 and V is TRBV29-1; 8 bases are a match to TRBD2. This CDR3 region has 14 residues. Germline V gives CDR1 SQVTM, CDR2 ANQGSEA. V lost 6 bases and J lost 5; bases outside the gene matches: 11. DNA for the CDR3: TGCAGCGTCGCAGCGGGGGACCCTAGGGAGACCCAGTACTTC. Its protein is CSVAAGDPRETQYF.

This chain uses TRBV4-1 with TRBJ2-7; D gene unclear. Trimming cost V 0 bases and J 0 bases, with 9 bases left between them. The CDR3 runs 15 residues. Germline V gives CDR1 MGHRA, CDR2 YSYEKL. The CDR3: CASSQDVGISYEQYF. The DNA for the CDR3 is TGCGCCAGCAGCCAAGACGTCGGTATCTCCTACGAGCAGTACTTC.

This clonotype has at least ten counts. The genes are TRBV20-1 and TRBJ2-6, with D maybe TRBD2 (6 bases). Germline V gene sequence: CDR1 DFQATT, CDR2 SNEGSKA (reference sequence). This CDR3 has 15 amino acids. V shed 3 bases and J shed 4 bases, with 13 bases lying between them. The CDR3 DNA is TGCAGTGCTAGTGAGCGAGGAGGGGGGGCCAACGTCCTGACTTTC. Translation: CSASERGGGANVLTF.

This clonotype has just a few counts. The genes are TRBV5-1 and TRBJ2-7; D could derive from TRBD1 or TRBD2 (5 bases each). The germline CDR1 and CDR2 sequences are SGHRS and YFSETQ. This CDR3 contains 13 residues. Trimming took 2 bases from V and 3 from J, leaving 9 bases between them. CDR3 nucleotide sequence: TGCGCCAGCAGCTTTGGGGACGGCTACGAGCAGTACTTC. Translated: CASSFGDGYEQYF.

The sample holds many counts of this clonotype. The CDR3 bases are TGTGCCACCAGCAGAGATACGGATAATTCACCCCTCCACTTT. Translating it yields CATSRDTDNSPLHF. The genes are TRBV15 and TRBJ1-6; the D is unclear. The CDR3 consists of 14 residues. V was clipped by 0 bases and J by 5 bases, with 5 bases between them. CDR1 and CDR2 from the germline V gene are LNHNV and YYDKDF (reference sequence). Looking up the rest from reference TRBV15 and TRBJ1-6 gives the full variable domain: DAMVIQNPRYQVTQFGKPVTLSCSQTLNHNVMYWYQQKSSQAPKLLFHYYDKDFNNEADTPDNFQSRRPNTSFCFLDIRSPGLGDTAMYLCATSRDTDNSPLHFGNGTRLTVT.

This clonotype appeared many times. The CDR3 DNA reads TGTGCCAGCAGTGATCACGGGAACACTGAAGCTTTCTTT. Translated, it gives CASSDHGNTEAFF. V gene TRBV2 combines with J gene TRBJ1-1; D uncertain. V was pared by 3 bases and J by 1 base, with 6 bases between. The CDR3 is made up of 13 amino acids. CDR1 SNHLY and CDR2 FYNNEI come from the germline V gene. Variable domain in full (rest from reference TRBV2 and TRBJ1-1): EPEVTQTPSHQVTQMGQEVILRCVPISNHLYFYWYRQILGQKVEFLVSFYNNEISEKSEIFDDQFSVERPDGSNFTLKIRSTKLEDSAMYFCASSDHGNTEAFFGQGTRLTVV.

This clonotype has at least ten counts. This chain links TRBV7-2 with TRBJ2-7, with 10 bases identical to TRBD2. Trimming took 5 bases from V and 4 from J; bases not matched to a gene: 2. In germline, CDR1 is SGHTA, CDR2 FQGNSA. This CDR3 spans 13 amino acids. The CDR3 here is CASSMTSGYEQYF. In nucleotides, the CDR3 is TGTGCCAGCAGCATGACTAGCGGGTACGAGCAGTACTTC. Together with reference TRBV7-2 and TRBJ2-7, the CDR3 gives the full variable domain: GAGVSQSPSNKVTEKGKDVELRCDPISGHTALYWYRQSLGQGLEFLIYFQGNSAPDKSGLPSDRFSAERTGGSVSTLTIQRTQQEDSAVYLCASSMTSGYEQYFGPGTRLTVT.

The rearrangement uses TRBV6-5 and TRBJ1-1; a weak D match, TRBD1 (6 bases). Trimming shortened V by 4 bases and J by 7 bases, and 13 bases separated the two germline ends. The CDR3 spans 13 residues. From germline, CDR1 is MNHEY and CDR2 SVGAGI. The CDR3 here is CASSFDRFSEAFF. DNA of the CDR3: TGTGCCAGCAGTTTTGACAGGTTCAGTGAAGCTTTCTTT.

This clonotype was observed at least ten times. CDR3 protein: CASMFQGPEAFF. The CDR3 DNA reads TGTGCCAGCATGTTTCAGGGTCCTGAAGCTTTCTTT. The rearrangement uses TRBV2 and TRBJ1-1, with D possibly matching TRBD1 (5 bases). V was shortened by 7 bases and J by 6 bases, with 12 bases between the two germline ends. CDR3 length equals 12 residues. CDR1 SNHLY and CDR2 FYNNEI come from the germline V gene. Supplemented by reference TRBV2 and TRBJ1-1, the full variable domain reads EPEVTQTPSHQVTQMGQEVILRCVPISNHLYFYWYRQILGQKVEFLVSFYNNEISEKSEIFDDQFSVERPDGSNFTLKIRSTKLEDSAMYFCASMFQGPEAFFGQGTRLTVV.

The chain combines TRBV7-9 with TRBJ1-4; D call uncertain. Trimming pared 8 bases from V and 0 bases from J, leaving 10 bases between. Germline V lookup: CDR1 SEHNR, CDR2 FQNEAQ (reference sequence). The CDR3 consists of 14 residues. The CDR3 region is CASSRISTNEKLFF. CDR3 nucleotide sequence: TGTGCCAGCTCCCGGATTTCAACTAATGAAAAACTGTTTTTT. The whole variable domain, remainder taken from reference TRBV7-9 and TRBJ1-4, is DTGVSQNPRHKITKRGQNVTFRCDPISEHNRLYWYRQTLGQGPEFLTYFQNEAQLEKSRLLSDRFSAERPKGSFSTLEIQRTEQGDSAMYLCASSRISTNEKLFFGSGTQLSVL.

This clonotype has just one count. This chain links TRBV20-1 with TRBJ1-1; possible D gene TRBD1, 5 bases. From germline, CDR1 is DFQATT and CDR2 SNEGSKA (reference sequence). V was trimmed by 5 bases and J by 5 bases, leaving 21 bases between them. This CDR3 comprises 15 residues. Written as DNA, the CDR3 is TGCAGTGCTCTGACCGGCGGGGGGGTAGGTACTGAAGCTTTCTTT. Translation gives CSALTGGGVGTEAFF.

This clonotype was counted once. This chain links TRBV2 with TRBJ2-5, with D possibly TRBD2 on 7 matching bases. The CDR3 is made up of 15 amino acids. Deletions cut 2 bases from V and 5 bases from J, with 15 bases between. Germline-derived CDR1 and CDR2 are SNHLY and FYNNEI. This CDR3 is CASSEIRGGVETQYF. The DNA of the CDR3 is TGTGCCAGCAGTGAAATTAGGGGGGGAGTTGAGACCCAGTACTTC.

This clonotype was seen a handful of times. J is TRBJ2-5 and V is TRBV6-6; D is possibly TRBD1 (6 bases). The ends were cut back, 7 bases at V and 4 bases at J, with 16 bases in the middle. Germline loops: CDR1 MNHNY, CDR2 SVGAGI (reference sequence). This CDR3 contains 14 residues. The CDR3: CASTEGVRSETQYF. CDR3 nucleotide sequence: TGTGCCAGCACCGAGGGGGTAAGGTCAGAGACCCAGTACTTC.

This clonotype was detected a few times. V gene TRBV11-1 combines with J gene TRBJ1-1; no clear D gene. The CDR3 is 13 amino acids. The V end lost 0 bases, the J end lost 7 bases, and 9 bases lay between the germline ends. Germline V gene lookup returns CDR1 SGHAT and CDR2 FQDESV (reference sequence). The CDR3 DNA sequence: TGTGCCAGCAGCTTAGCGGAGGGTGTTGAAGCTTTCTTT. This codes for CASSLAEGVEAFF.

V gene TRBV5-1 combines with J gene TRBJ2-7; a weak D match, TRBD2 (6 bases). V gave up 2 bases and J gave up 5 bases, with 20 bases separating them. The CDR3 sequence is 16 residues long. In germline, CDR1 is SGHRS, CDR2 YFSETQ. The CDR3 bases are TGCGCCAGCAGCTTCCTCGGTAGCGGAAACCCCGACGAGCAGTACTTC. It codes for CASSFLGSGNPDEQYF.

At least ten counts were recorded for this clonotype. This chain connects TRBV29-1 to TRBJ2-5; the match to TRBD2 covers 7 bases. This CDR3 region has 13 residues. Germline lookup yields CDR1 SQVTM and CDR2 ANQGSEA. The CDR3 coding sequence is TGCACCTACGTTTGGGGAGGGGACGAGACCCAGTACTTC. Translated: CTYVWGGDETQYF. The full variable domain, rest sourced from reference TRBV29-1 and TRBJ2-5, is SAVISQKPSRDICQRGTSLTIQCQVDSQVTMMFWYRQQPGQSLTLIATANQGSEATYESGFVIDKFPISRPNLTFSTLTVSNMSPEDSSIYLCTYVWGGDETQYFGPGTRLLVL.

This clonotype was counted a few times. The CDR3 loop reads CASSFTPATNEKLFF. In DNA form, the CDR3 reads TGTGCCAGCAGCTTCACACCCGCAACTAATGAAAAACTGTTTTTT. The chain combines TRBV7-2 with TRBJ1-4; D uncertain. Germline CDR1 is SGHTA and CDR2 is FQGNSA. Deletions cut 3 bases from V and 0 bases from J, with 8 bases between. The CDR3 is 15 amino acids.

In its sample, this clonotype was seen many times. The chain couples TRBV29-1 to TRBJ1-1; D is unclear. Germline-derived CDR1 and CDR2 are SQVTM and ANQGSEA. CDR3 length equals 12 residues. Trimming removed 4 bases from V and 2 bases from J, with 8 bases in between. The CDR3 DNA reads as TGCAGCGTTGTCGGCCAAAACACTGAAGCTTTCTTT. Amino acid sequence: CSVVGQNTEAFF.

This clonotype has at least ten counts. The J gene is TRBJ2-5, the V gene TRBV20-1; 12 nucleotides align to TRBD2. This CDR3 region has 14 residues. CDR1 is DFQATT and CDR2 is SNEGSKA in the germline V gene (reference sequence). Unmatched junction bases numbered 6, after V lost 5 bases and J lost 5 bases. The CDR3: CSASSGGALETQYF. The CDR3 coding sequence is TGCAGTGCTTCTAGCGGGGGGGCCTTGGAGACCCAGTACTTC.

This clonotype was seen more than once but under ten times. The J gene is TRBJ1-1, the V gene TRBV12-3 or TRBV12-4; 7 positions match TRBD1. This CDR3 spans 15 amino acids. With 5 bases clipped from V and 1 base from J, the junction kept 7 bases outside the gene matches. Here the CDR3 DNA reads TGTGCCAGCAGTCTTCAGGGGGGCCGGAACACTGAAGCTTTCTTT. Its protein is CASSLQGGRNTEAFF.

The chain has TRBV5-1 and TRBJ1-1, with 8 bases matching TRBD1. The CDR3 is 15 residues long. Germline CDR1 reads SGHRS; CDR2 reads YFSETQ. V was pared by 1 base and J by 3 bases, with 5 bases of the junction left unmatched. The CDR3, as DNA: TGCGCCAGCAGCTTGCGGACAGGGTTAGACACTGAAGCTTTCTTT. This gives the protein CASSLRTGLDTEAFF.

The rearrangement uses TRBV20-1 and TRBJ1-1; D gene ambiguous. The V end was cut by 6 bases, the J end by 1 base, with 9 bases between. This CDR3 region has 12 residues. Germline values: CDR1 DFQATT, CDR2 SNEGSKA (reference sequence). In DNA, the CDR3 is TGCAGTGCCGACCCTAGGAACACTGAAGCTTTCTTT. Residues: CSADPRNTEAFF.

V is TRBV12-3 or TRBV12-4 and J is TRBJ2-7; either TRBD1 or TRBD2 may supply D (5 bases each). V gave up 6 bases and J gave up 2 bases, with 14 bases separating them. The CDR3 totals 14 residues. The DNA for the CDR3 is TGTGCCAGCAGCCCGGGACGGAAGACCTACGAGCAGTACTTC. Protein sequence: CASSPGRKTYEQYF.

This clonotype was picked up many times. V is TRBV2 and J is TRBJ2-5; possible D gene TRBD2, 6 bases. CDR3 length: 13 amino acids. Deletions cut 6 bases from V and 2 bases from J, with 10 bases between. The V gene's germline CDR1 is SNHLY and CDR2 FYNNEI. The CDR3 bases are TGTGCCAGCAGAGCGGAGGGTCAAGAGACCCAGTACTTC. It encodes CASRAEGQETQYF. The full variable domain, in which reference TRBV2 and TRBJ2-5 provide the parts outside the CDR3, is EPEVTQTPSHQVTQMGQEVILRCVPISNHLYFYWYRQILGQKVEFLVSFYNNEISEKSEIFDDQFSVERPDGSNFTLKIRSTKLEDSAMYFCASRAEGQETQYFGPGTRLLVL.

This chain uses TRBV7-9 with TRBJ2-7; 8 bases fit TRBD2. The CDR3 sequence is 16 residues long. V gave up 1 base and J gave up 5 bases; unmatched junction bases: 10. The V gene's germline CDR1 is SEHNR and CDR2 FQNEAQ (reference sequence). The CDR3 is CASSLGPRGRLHEQYF. The CDR3 nucleotides read TGTGCCAGCAGCTTAGGACCCCGCGGGAGGCTTCACGAGCAGTACTTC.